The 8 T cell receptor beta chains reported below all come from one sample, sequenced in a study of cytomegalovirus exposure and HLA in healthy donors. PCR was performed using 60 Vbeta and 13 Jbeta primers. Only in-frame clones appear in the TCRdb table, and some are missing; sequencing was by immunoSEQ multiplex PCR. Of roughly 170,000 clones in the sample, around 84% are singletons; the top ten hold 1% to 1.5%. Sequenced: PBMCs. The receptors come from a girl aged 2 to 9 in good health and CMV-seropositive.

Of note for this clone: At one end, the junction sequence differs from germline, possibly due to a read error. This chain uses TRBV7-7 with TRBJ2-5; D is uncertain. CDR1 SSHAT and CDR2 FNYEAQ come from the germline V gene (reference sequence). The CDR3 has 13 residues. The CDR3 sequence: CASSQTIQETQYF. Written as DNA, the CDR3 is TGTGCTAGCAGCCAAACAATCCAAGAGACCCAGTACTTC.

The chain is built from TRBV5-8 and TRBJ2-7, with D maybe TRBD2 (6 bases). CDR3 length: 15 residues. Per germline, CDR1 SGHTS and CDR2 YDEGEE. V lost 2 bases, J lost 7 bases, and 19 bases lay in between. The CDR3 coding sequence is TGTGCCAGCAGCTTTATTTCTAGCGTTATTTGGGAGCAGTACTTC. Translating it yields CASSFISSVIWEQYF.

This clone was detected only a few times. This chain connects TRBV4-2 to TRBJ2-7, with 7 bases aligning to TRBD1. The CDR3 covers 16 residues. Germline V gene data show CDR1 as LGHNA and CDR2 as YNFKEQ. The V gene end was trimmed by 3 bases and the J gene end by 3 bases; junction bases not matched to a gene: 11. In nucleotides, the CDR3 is TGTGCCAGCAGCCAGGAGTCCCGGGACAGTAGCTACGAGCAGTACTTC. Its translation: CASSQESRDSSYEQYF.

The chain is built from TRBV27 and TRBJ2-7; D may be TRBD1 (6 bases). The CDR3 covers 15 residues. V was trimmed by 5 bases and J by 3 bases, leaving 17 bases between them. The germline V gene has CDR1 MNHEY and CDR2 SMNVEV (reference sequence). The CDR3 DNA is TGTGCCAGCAGTCCGCTCATCGGACAGCTCTACGAGCAGTACTTC. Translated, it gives CASSPLIGQLYEQYF.

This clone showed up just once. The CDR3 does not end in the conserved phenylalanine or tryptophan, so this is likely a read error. The CDR3 DNA sequence: TGTGCCAGCTCGTCACCCGGGACAGGGACCTACGAGCAGTACCTC. Translation gives CASSSPGTGTYEQYL. This rearrangement joins TRBV18 to TRBJ2-7; 9 bases match TRBD1. The CDR3 loop spans 15 amino acids. Germline V lookup: CDR1 KGHSH, CDR2 LQKENI. V lost 6 bases and J lost 2; bases outside the gene matches: 8.

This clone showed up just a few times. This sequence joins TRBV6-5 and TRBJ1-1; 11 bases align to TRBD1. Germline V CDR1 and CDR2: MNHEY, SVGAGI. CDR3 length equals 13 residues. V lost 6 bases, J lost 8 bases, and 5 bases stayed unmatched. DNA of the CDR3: TGTGCCAGCAGCCGTGGACAGGGGGCAGAAGCTTTCTTT. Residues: CASSRGQGAEAFF.

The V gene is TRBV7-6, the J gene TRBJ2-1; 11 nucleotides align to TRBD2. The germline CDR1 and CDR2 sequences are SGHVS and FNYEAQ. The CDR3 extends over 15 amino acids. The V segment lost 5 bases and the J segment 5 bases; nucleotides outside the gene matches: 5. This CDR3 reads CASSLGLAVNNEQFF. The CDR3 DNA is TGTGCCAGCAGCCTGGGACTAGCGGTGAACAATGAGCAGTTCTTC.

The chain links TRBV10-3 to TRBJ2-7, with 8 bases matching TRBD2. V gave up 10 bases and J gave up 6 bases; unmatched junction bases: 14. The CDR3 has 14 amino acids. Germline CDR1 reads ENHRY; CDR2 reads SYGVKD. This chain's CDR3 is CATRLGLDRGEQYF. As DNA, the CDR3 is TGTGCCACCCGTTTGGGACTAGATAGAGGCGAGCAGTACTTC.